The 29 T cell receptor beta chains given below trace back to one sample, sequenced in a study of blood T cell repertoires in COVID-19. The table came from immunoSEQ multiplex PCR; TCRdb's copy has only in-frame clones and leaves some out. The sample contains about 140,000 clones, about 88% of which appear only once. Sequenced sample: peripheral blood. The receptors derive from a human donor with acute or convalescent COVID-19. The donor label of this sample is uncertain.

The chain uses TRBV6-5 and TRBJ2-3; 9 bases are a match to TRBD1. Germline-derived CDR1 and CDR2 are MNHEY and SVGAGI. This CDR3 is built from 16 residues. The ends lost 0 bases at V and 3 bases at J; junction bases unmatched: 4. CDR3: CASSYSRQGGTDTQYF. In nucleotides, the CDR3 is TGTGCCAGCAGTTACTCGAGACAGGGGGGGACAGATACGCAGTATTTT.

This CDR3 is CAISLLGGRESSTDTQYF. The CDR3 nucleotides read TGTGCCATCAGCCTTCTTGGCGGGCGCGAATCTAGCACAGATACGCAGTATTTT. This chain links TRBV10-3 with TRBJ2-3; a weak D match, TRBD2 (5 bases). The CDR3 length is 18 residues. CDR1 and CDR2 (germline): ENHRY, SYGVKD. The ends were cut back, 6 bases at V and 0 bases at J, with 22 bases in the middle.

CDR3 coding DNA: TGTGCCAGCAGCCAAGATAGGGCGGGGTTAGCCAAAAACATTCAGTACTTC. Amino acid sequence: CASSQDRAGLAKNIQYF. V usage is TRBV4-2 and J usage is TRBJ2-4; tentatively, D is TRBD2 (6 bases). V was shortened by 0 bases and J by 0 bases, with 12 bases between the two germline ends. The CDR3 spans 17 residues. CDR1 LGHNA and CDR2 YNFKEQ come from the germline V gene.

V is TRBV7-3 and J is TRBJ2-7, with D possibly matching TRBD1 (6 bases). Germline CDR1 and CDR2: SGHTA and FQGTGA. V was pared by 4 bases and J by 7 bases, with 14 bases between. The CDR3 totals 13 residues. CDR3 in amino acids: CASSYQSGTEQYV. The CDR3 region has the DNA TGTGCCAGCAGCTATCAATCCGGGACAGAGCAGTACGTC.

V gene TRBV10-3 combines with J gene TRBJ2-7, with TRBD1 matching over 7 bases. Germline assignment: CDR1 ENHRY and CDR2 SYGVKD. CDR3 size: 16 residues. Losses at the gene ends were 3 bases for V and 5 bases for J; bases not matched to a gene: 13. The CDR3 loop is CAISDSTGKKKDEQYF. The CDR3 region has the DNA TGTGCCATCAGTGACTCGACAGGGAAAAAGAAGGACGAGCAGTACTTC.

This chain uses TRBV6-6 with TRBJ1-4; 9 bases line up with TRBD1. V gave up 2 bases and J gave up 7 bases; unmatched junction bases: 5. Germline CDR1 and CDR2: MNHNY and SVGAGI (reference sequence). The CDR3 has 15 residues. CDR3 region: CASSYLRDRAEKLFF. CDR3 in DNA: TGTGCCAGCAGTTACCTCCGGGACAGGGCTGAAAAACTGTTTTTT.

The chain has TRBV7-9 and TRBJ2-7; D may be TRBD2 (5 bases). The CDR3 consists of 14 residues. Trimming took 5 bases from V and 5 from J, leaving 16 bases between them. CDR1 and CDR2 (germline): SEHNR, FQNEAQ (reference sequence). Here the CDR3 reads CASSPGSGEDEQYV. Here the CDR3 DNA reads TGTGCCAGCAGCCCGGGGTCCGGGGAAGACGAGCAGTACGTC.

V is TRBV19 and J is TRBJ2-5, with 8 nucleotides matching TRBD1. The V and J ends lost 4 bases and 4 bases, in that order; junction bases with no gene match: 5. Germline lookup yields CDR1 LNHDA and CDR2 SQIVND (reference sequence). This CDR3 spans 14 amino acids. The CDR3: CASSTRTGRETQYF. CDR3 nucleotides: TGTGCCAGTAGTACGAGGACAGGGAGAGAGACCCAGTACTTC.

The J gene is TRBJ1-2, the V gene TRBV7-3; unclear D gene. The germline V and J ends were trimmed by 2 bases and 7 bases, with 14 bases remaining between them. The length of the CDR3 is 14 residues. Germline V gene sequence: CDR1 SGHTA, CDR2 FQGTGA. The CDR3 DNA is TGTGCCAGCAGCTTATGGGTACAGTTAGGTGGCTACACCTTC. Translated: CASSLWVQLGGYTF.

This chain connects TRBV7-8 to TRBJ2-6, with 8 positions matching TRBD1. The CDR3 totals 17 residues. Unmatched junction bases numbered 7, after V lost 5 bases and J lost 1 base. The germline gives CDR1 SGHVS, CDR2 FQNEAQ. CDR3 nucleotides: TGTGCCAGCAGCCCAAGGACAGGGTTATCTGGGGCCAACGTCCTGACTTTC. Translation: CASSPRTGLSGANVLTF.

This chain joins TRBV5-1 and TRBJ1-4, with 9 bases lining up with TRBD1. The CDR3 sequence is 18 residues long. J gave up 2 bases and V 0 bases, and 8 bases lay outside the gene matches. Germline values: CDR1 SGHRS, CDR2 YFSETQ. CDR3 bases: TGCGCCAGCAGCTTGGGGATAAAAGGGACAGGGACTAATGAAAAACTGTTTTTT. Translation gives CASSLGIKGTGTNEKLFF. Variable domain in full (rest from reference TRBV5-1 and TRBJ1-4): KAGVTQTPRYLIKTRGQQVTLSCSPISGHRSVSWYQQTPGQGLQFLFEYFSETQRNKGNFPGRFSGRQFSNSRSEMNVSTLELGDSALYLCASSLGIKGTGTNEKLFFGSGTQLSVL.

For this clone: Other nucleotide sequences from this sample produce the same CDR3. The chain joins TRBV9 to TRBJ1-4; maybe TRBD1 (5 bases). CDR3 length: 15 residues. V was trimmed by 0 bases and J by 7 bases, leaving 13 bases between them. Germline CDR1 is SGDLS and CDR2 is YYNGEE. In DNA form, the CDR3 reads TGTGCCAGCAGCGTAGATCAAGGGGCTAGTGAAAAACTGTTTTTT. Its protein product is CASSVDQGASEKLFF.

This chain links TRBV19 with TRBJ2-2, with 11 bases identical to TRBD2. The V and J ends lost 6 bases and 4 bases, in that order; junction bases with no gene match: 7. The CDR3 consists of 16 residues. In germline, CDR1 is LNHDA, CDR2 SQIVND (reference sequence). CDR3 residues: CASRIRLAGSTGELFF. The CDR3 DNA follows: TGTGCCAGTAGGATCAGACTAGCGGGATCCACCGGGGAGCTGTTTTTT.

This clone turned up a few times. The CDR3 bases are TGTGCCAGCAGCTCACAGGGGAGTGGGACTGAAGCTTTCTTT. It encodes CASSSQGSGTEAFF. The chain uses TRBV7-2 and TRBJ1-1; TRBD1 matches 7 bases. Germline V CDR1 and CDR2: SGHTA, FQGNSA. The CDR3 runs to 14 residues. The J segment lost 5 bases and the V segment lost 4 bases, leaving 7 bases of the junction unmatched.

This clone appeared once. The chain joins TRBV4-1 to TRBJ2-7, with 9 bases matching TRBD2. The CDR3 length is 15 residues. The germline V gene has CDR1 MGHRA and CDR2 YSYEKL. Unmatched junction bases numbered 5, after V lost 5 bases and J lost 0 bases. The CDR3 is CASSASGGPSYEQYF. The CDR3 DNA reads TGCGCCAGCAGCGCGAGCGGGGGGCCCTCCTACGAGCAGTACTTC.

This clone was seen just once. The genes are TRBV19 and TRBJ2-5; 7 nucleotides line up with TRBD2. V shed 4 bases, J shed 5 bases, and the junction held 10 bases outside the gene matches. The CDR3 sequence is 15 residues long. The germline CDR1 and CDR2 sequences are LNHDA and SQIVND (reference sequence). The CDR3: CASSSEGLSLETQYF. The CDR3, as DNA: TGTGCCAGTAGTAGTGAGGGACTATCCCTGGAGACCCAGTACTTC.

A word on this clone: The sample carries other DNA sequences with the same CDR3. This chain joins TRBV9 and TRBJ1-2, with 7 nucleotides matching TRBD1. J gave up 3 bases and V 3 bases, and 5 bases lay outside the gene matches. CDR1 is SGDLS, CDR2 YYNGEE, per germline. The CDR3 runs 14 residues. Here the CDR3 reads CASSAQTGDYGYTF. CDR3 in DNA: TGTGCCAGCAGCGCGCAAACAGGGGACTATGGCTACACCTTC.

Only a few counts were recorded for this clone. V gene TRBV5-1 combines with J gene TRBJ1-2; 7 nucleotides match TRBD1. V lost 3 bases and J lost 5; bases outside the gene matches: 1. The CDR3 contains 12 residues. The germline V gene encodes CDR1 SGHRS and CDR2 YFSETQ. This CDR3 is CASSSRGYGYTF. The CDR3 DNA follows: TGCGCCAGCAGCTCCAGGGGGTATGGCTACACCTTC.

The rearrangement joins TRBV6-6 to TRBJ1-5, with TRBD1 identical over 9 bases. J lost 6 bases, V lost 0 bases, and 6 bases had no gene match. The germline gives CDR1 MNHNY, CDR2 SVGAGI (reference sequence). The CDR3 is made up of 16 amino acids. The CDR3 DNA is TGTGCCAGCAGTTACTCGATTGGACAGGGGATTCAGCCCCAGCATTTT. Translation gives CASSYSIGQGIQPQHF.

The chain couples TRBV5-6 to TRBJ2-7; D may be TRBD2 (7 bases). The length of the CDR3 is 16 residues. Germline lookup yields CDR1 SGHDT and CDR2 YYEEEE. V lost 3 bases and J lost 0, with 16 bases in between. CDR3 in DNA: TGTGCCAGCAGCTGGGGGGGCAGGGGCGTCTCCTACGAGCAGTACGTC. Translating it yields CASSWGGRGVSYEQYV.

The CDR3 protein is CASSPGQGLGTNEKLFF. CDR3 DNA: TGTGCCAGCAGCCCGGGACAGGGATTAGGGACTAATGAAAAACTGTTTTTT. This chain connects TRBV5-6 to TRBJ1-4; 9 bases match TRBD1. Germline-derived CDR1 and CDR2 are SGHDT and YYEEEE. This CDR3 has 17 residues. Losses at the gene ends were 4 bases for V and 2 bases for J; bases not matched to a gene: 9.

This chain connects TRBV27 to TRBJ2-5; perhaps TRBD1 as D (7 bases). Trimming stripped 3 bases from V and 3 bases from J, with 14 bases between. The CDR3 has 15 residues. Per the germline V gene, CDR1 is MNHEY and CDR2 is SMNVEV (reference sequence). Written as DNA, the CDR3 is TGTGCCAGCAGTTTGACGGGCAGGGGGGAAGAGACCCAGTACTTC. This codes for CASSLTGRGEETQYF.

The rearrangement uses TRBV7-2 and TRBJ1-4; no clear D gene. V was clipped by 5 bases and J by 5 bases, with 12 bases between them. Germline values: CDR1 SGHTA, CDR2 FQGNSA. There are 14 residues in the CDR3. This chain's CDR3 is CASSRNRANEKLFF. CDR3 DNA sequence: TGTGCCAGCAGCCGCAACCGCGCAAATGAAAAACTGTTTTTT.

This clone was counted a few times. V usage is TRBV5-4 and J usage is TRBJ2-1, with TRBD2 matching 9 bases. Germline loops: CDR1 SGHNT, CDR2 YYREEE (reference sequence). The CDR3 totals 15 residues. J gave up 4 bases and V 0 bases, and 2 bases lay outside the gene matches. DNA of the CDR3: TGTGCCAGCAGCTTGGCGACTAGCGGATACAATGAGCAGTTCTTC. Translation gives CASSLATSGYNEQFF. The complete variable domain, with remaining parts taken from reference TRBV5-4 and TRBJ2-1, reads ETGVTQSPTHLIKTRGQQVTLRCSSQSGHNTVSWYQQALGQGPQFIFQYYREEENGRGNFPPRFSGLQFPNYSSELNVNALELDDSALYLCASSLATSGYNEQFFGPGTRLTVL.

The rearrangement joins TRBV3-1 (or the pseudogene TRBV3-2) to TRBJ2-4; 7 nucleotides match TRBD2. CDR3 length: 13 amino acids. Germline CDR1 and CDR2: LGHDT and YNNKEL (reference sequence). V dropped 4 bases and J dropped 5; count of bases not matched to a gene: 2. CDR3: CASSRLAENIQYF. CDR3 DNA sequence: TGTGCCAGCAGCCGTCTAGCGGAAAACATTCAGTACTTC.

The chain combines TRBV6-6 with TRBJ1-5, with 8 bases aligning to TRBD1. V lost 11 bases and J lost 16; bases outside the gene matches: 13. CDR1 is MNHNY, CDR2 SVGAGI, per germline (reference sequence). This CDR3 comprises 11 residues. This chain's CDR3 is CASSPRDRKHF. The CDR3 DNA follows: TGTGCCTCCTCCCCGCGGGACAGGAAACATTTT.

The chain links TRBV28 to TRBJ2-7, with D possibly TRBD1 on 6 matching bases. The germline V gene has CDR1 MDHEN and CDR2 SYDVKM. Trimming removed 2 bases at V and 2 bases at J, with 10 bases between. The CDR3 runs 14 residues. Here the CDR3 DNA reads TGTGCCAGCAGTTTAGAACAGGGCCCCTACGAGCAGTACTTC. Residues: CASSLEQGPYEQYF.

The table lists this clone with a count of one. The gene calls are TRBV9 and TRBJ1-4; D unclear. Germline CDR1 SGDLS, CDR2 YYNGEE. The V gene lost 3 bases and the J gene lost 7 bases, with 13 bases spanning the gap. This CDR3 has 14 amino acids. The chain's CDR3 is CASSAWWAGEKLFF. The CDR3 nucleotides are TGTGCCAGCAGCGCGTGGTGGGCTGGTGAAAAACTGTTTTTT. The complete variable domain, with remaining parts taken from reference TRBV9 and TRBJ1-4, reads DSGVTQTPKHLITATGQRVTLRCSPRSGDLSVYWYQQSLDQGLQFLIQYYNGEERAKGNILERFSAQQFPDLHSELNLSSLELGDSALYFCASSAWWAGEKLFFGSGTQLSVL.

The chain is built from TRBV19 and TRBJ2-7, with D uncertain. CDR1 and CDR2 (germline): LNHDA, SQIVND (reference sequence). The CDR3 covers 13 residues. V was cut by 3 bases and J by 3 bases, with 9 bases left in between. The CDR3 coding sequence is TGTGCCAGTAGTATTCTAACGGGCTACGAGCAGTACTTC. Translation: CASSILTGYEQYF.